The present TCR beta chain was sequenced within a study of post-analysis software for immune sequencing data. With regard to this clonotype: The antigen is not known. Mismatch with germline at one junction end may stem from a read error.

Each TCR beta cDNA library carried unique molecular identifiers. TCRdb processed the PCR reads anew with MiXCR; each CDR3 protein has one entry. The sample contains 750,000 to 950,000 distinct CDR3 sequences, about 53% of which appear only once. Regarding the study as a whole: Same-batch samples co-clustered strongly by F measure. Comparison with controls showed significantly lower normalized Chao1 diversity in multiple sclerosis patients. The study found TRBV5-6, TRBV5-1 and TRBV20-1 among a handful of TRBV segments more frequent in patients than controls.

Germline assignment: CDR1 LNHNV and CDR2 YYDKDF (reference sequence). The CDR3 is made up of 15 amino acids. The chain recombines TRBV15 with TRBJ2-7, with TRBD2 as a possible D gene (7 bases). The sequenced material came from blood. The clonotype comes from a girl between 5 and 17 years old with multiple sclerosis. The CDR3 sequence: CATSTGLGGSYERYF. DNA for the CDR3: TGTGCCACCAGCACTGGACTAGGGGGTTCCTACGAGCGGTACTTC.